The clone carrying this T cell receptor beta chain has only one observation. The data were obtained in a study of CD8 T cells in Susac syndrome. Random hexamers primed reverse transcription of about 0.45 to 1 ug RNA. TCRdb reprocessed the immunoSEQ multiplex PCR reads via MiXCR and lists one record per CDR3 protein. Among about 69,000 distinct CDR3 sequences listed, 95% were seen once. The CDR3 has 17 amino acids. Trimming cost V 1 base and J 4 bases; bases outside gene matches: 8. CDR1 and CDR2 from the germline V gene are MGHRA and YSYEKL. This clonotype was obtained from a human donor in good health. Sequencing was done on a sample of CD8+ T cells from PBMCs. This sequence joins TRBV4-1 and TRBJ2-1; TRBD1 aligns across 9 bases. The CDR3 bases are TGCGCCAGCAGCCAAGGTAACCGGGACAGGGTTTACAATGAGCAGTTCTTC. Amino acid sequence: CASSQGNRDRVYNEQFF.